This T cell receptor beta chain was retrieved from a study of blood T cell repertoires in COVID-19 (dated by TCRdb to the early 2020s). Context from the whole study: The collaborator samples originated in the United States, Italy and Spain and spanned the acute and convalescent phases of COVID-19. The prospective study material was composed of cDNA or gDNA derived from T cells, B-cell-depleted T cells, or PBMCs. The dataset comprised deeply sampled blood TCRbeta repertoires from subjects exposed to, actively infected with, or recovered from COVID-19. The repertoires were made available in a free public database intended to serve as a resource for research on the immune response to SARS-CoV-2. The samples were drawn from two sources: the first 160 participants of the ongoing ImmuneRACE study, and approximately 1,300 subjects contributed by 6 global collaborators. The sample metadata nearly always contained a de-identified subject ID, COVID-19 status, age in years and sex. Where available, HLA class I and class II types were obtained from metadata supplied by the sample provider rather than from assay-based typing.

The paper as a whole reports these results and caveats: The amount of clinical and demographic metadata varied by source and participant and was provided uncurated.

On this clone: Its antigen remains undetermined. Base-call qualities are not available, and no considerably larger clone is one nucleotide away.

Deletion took 3 bases off V and 4 bases off J, with a span of 6 bases between the germline ends. The CDR3 runs 13 amino acids, cysteine and phenylalanine included. Only the CDR3 part of the read is kept: 39 bases, read in frame from the first base. In the germline V gene, CDR1 corresponds to KGHDR and CDR2 to SFDVKD. TCRbeta CDR3 regions were amplified from genomic DNA by means of the immunoSEQ Assay, a bias-controlled multiplex PCR. As for the authors' bioinformatics: Within the assay, amplification of reference gene primers was used to estimate how many nucleated cells each sample contained. To quantify the absolute abundance of each unique TCRbeta CDR3 rearrangement, sequence reads were collapsed and filtered. Productive Simpson clonality was computed per sample as the square root of Simpson's diversity index over productive rearrangements. Sourced from immuneACCESS, this table was stored by TCRdb with only in-frame sequences that have V and J called. A share of the clones is absent; for the studies checked, an unresolved V gene accounts for under half, and the remainder has no known explanation. That table is the source of V, J and clone size, and D and trimming were worked out from the DNA. Present in this sample are approximately 260,000 clones, 86% of which were seen just once. The ten largest make up less than 4% of the sample.

The collaborating institutions used their own protocols to collect whole blood in K2EDTA tubes. For TCRbeta analysis, collaborators shipped samples in one of three forms: frozen whole blood, isolated PBMCs, or DNA extracted from either of those sample types. Sequencing was done on a sample of peripheral blood. Rearrangement joined TRBV24-1 to TRBJ2-1, with the D gene uncertain. The receptor's source is a man between 18 and 35 years old with active or convalescent COVID-19. The CDR3 amino acid sequence is: CATSDLSYNEQFF. Here is the DNA: TGTGCCACCAGTGATCTCTCTTACAATGAGCAGTTCTTC.